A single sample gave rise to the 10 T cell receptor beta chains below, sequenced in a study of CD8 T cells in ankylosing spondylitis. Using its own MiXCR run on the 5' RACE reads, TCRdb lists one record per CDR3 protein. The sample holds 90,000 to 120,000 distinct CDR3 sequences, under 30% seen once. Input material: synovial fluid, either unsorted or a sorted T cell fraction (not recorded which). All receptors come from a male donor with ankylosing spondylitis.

CDR3 region: CSLGGETQYF. CDR3 bases: TGCAGCTTAGGGGGGGAGACCCAGTACTTC. The gene calls are TRBV20-1 and TRBJ2-5, with D perhaps TRBD1 or TRBD2 (6 bases each). CDR3 size: 10 residues. Germline assignment: CDR1 DFQATT and CDR2 SNEGSKA (reference sequence).

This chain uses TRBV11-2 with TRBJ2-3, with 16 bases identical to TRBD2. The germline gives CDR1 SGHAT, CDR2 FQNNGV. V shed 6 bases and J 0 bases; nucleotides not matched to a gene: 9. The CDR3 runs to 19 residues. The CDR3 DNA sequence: TGTGCCAGCAGATCTCCGGGACTAGCGGGAGGGGCGAGCACAGATACGCAGTATTTT. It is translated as CASRSPGLAGGASTDTQYF. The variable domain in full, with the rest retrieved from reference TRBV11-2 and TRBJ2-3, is EAGVAQSPRYKIIEKRQSVAFWCNPISGHATLYWYQQILGQGPKLLIQFQNNGVVDDSQLPKDRFSAERLKGVDSTLKIQPAKLEDSAVYLCASRSPGLAGGASTDTQYFGPGTRLTVL.

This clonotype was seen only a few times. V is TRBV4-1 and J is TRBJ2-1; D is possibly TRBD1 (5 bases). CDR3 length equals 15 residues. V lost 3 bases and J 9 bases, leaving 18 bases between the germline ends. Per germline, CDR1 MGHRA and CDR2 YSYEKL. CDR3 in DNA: TGCGCCAGCAGCCATGTAACAGGCCAGGTCCGTGAGCAGTTCTTC. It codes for CASSHVTGQVREQFF.

Written as DNA, the CDR3 is TGTGCCAGCTCACCACCTGGCAGCGTTCGCACCGGGGAGCTGTTTTTT. As protein: CASSPPGSVRTGELFF. This chain uses TRBV18 with TRBJ2-2; D gene unclear. The V gene lost 0 bases and the J gene lost 4 bases, with 12 bases spanning the gap. Germline V gene sequence: CDR1 KGHSH, CDR2 LQKENI. The CDR3 consists of 16 residues.

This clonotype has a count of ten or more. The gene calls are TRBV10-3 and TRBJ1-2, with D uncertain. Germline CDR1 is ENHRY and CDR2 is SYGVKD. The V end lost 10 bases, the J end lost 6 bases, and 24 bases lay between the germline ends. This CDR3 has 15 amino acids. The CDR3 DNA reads TGTGCCACCAACTCATTATTGGGTGGTATTGATGGCTACACCTTC. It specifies CATNSLLGGIDGYTF.

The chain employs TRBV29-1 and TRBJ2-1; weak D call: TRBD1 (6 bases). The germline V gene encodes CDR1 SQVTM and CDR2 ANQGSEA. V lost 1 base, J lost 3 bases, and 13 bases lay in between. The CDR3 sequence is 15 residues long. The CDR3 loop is CSVEVSGGGYNEQFF. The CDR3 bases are TGCAGCGTTGAAGTGAGTGGGGGCGGCTACAATGAGCAGTTCTTC.

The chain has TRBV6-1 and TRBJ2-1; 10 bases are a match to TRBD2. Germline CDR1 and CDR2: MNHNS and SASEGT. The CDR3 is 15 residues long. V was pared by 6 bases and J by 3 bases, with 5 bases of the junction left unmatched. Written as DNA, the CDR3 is TGTGCCAGCAGCGAAACTAGCGGGAACTACAATGAGCAGTTCTTC. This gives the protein CASSETSGNYNEQFF.

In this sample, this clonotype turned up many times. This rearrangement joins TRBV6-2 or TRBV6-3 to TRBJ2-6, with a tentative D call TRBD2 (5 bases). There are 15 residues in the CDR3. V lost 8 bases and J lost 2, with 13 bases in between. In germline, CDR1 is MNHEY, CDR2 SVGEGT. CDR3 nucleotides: TGTGCCAGCTTCTATTCGGGAACTGGGGCCAACGTCCTGACTTTC. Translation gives CASFYSGTGANVLTF.

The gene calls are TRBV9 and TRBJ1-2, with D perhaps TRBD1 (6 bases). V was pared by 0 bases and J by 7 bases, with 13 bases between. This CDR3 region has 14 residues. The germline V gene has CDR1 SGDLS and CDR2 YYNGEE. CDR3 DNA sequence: TGTGCCAGCAGCGTAGATACAGGGATTGGTGGCTACACCTTC. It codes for CASSVDTGIGGYTF.

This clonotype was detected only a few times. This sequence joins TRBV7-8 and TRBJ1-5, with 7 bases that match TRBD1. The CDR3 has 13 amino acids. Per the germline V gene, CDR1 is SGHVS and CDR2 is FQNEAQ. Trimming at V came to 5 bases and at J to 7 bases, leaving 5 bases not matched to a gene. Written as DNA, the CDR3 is TGTGCCAGCAGCATTCAGGGGGACCAGCCCCAGCATTTT. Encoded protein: CASSIQGDQPQHF.